The entry below gives a single TCR beta chain sequence along with its context. Germline V CDR1 and CDR2: MDHEN, SYDVKM. V gave up 6 bases and J gave up 6 bases, with 23 bases separating them. The length of the CDR3 is 17 residues. This record belongs to a study of blood T cell repertoires in COVID-19. Study background: Spain, Italy and the United States supplied samples that represented acute and convalescent COVID-19.

The assay was immunoSEQ multiplex PCR, and TCRdb's table has in-frame clones only and misses some. The data show approximately 50,000 clones, just under 90% seen once. The receptor comes from an elderly man with active or convalescent COVID-19. Source material: peripheral blood. The chain has TRBV28 and TRBJ2-2; maybe TRBD1 (7 bases). As DNA, the CDR3 is TGTGCCAGCAGCCCCTCAGGGGGGCCCTCTTATTCCGGGGAGCTGTTTTTT. Translating it yields CASSPSGGPSYSGELFF.